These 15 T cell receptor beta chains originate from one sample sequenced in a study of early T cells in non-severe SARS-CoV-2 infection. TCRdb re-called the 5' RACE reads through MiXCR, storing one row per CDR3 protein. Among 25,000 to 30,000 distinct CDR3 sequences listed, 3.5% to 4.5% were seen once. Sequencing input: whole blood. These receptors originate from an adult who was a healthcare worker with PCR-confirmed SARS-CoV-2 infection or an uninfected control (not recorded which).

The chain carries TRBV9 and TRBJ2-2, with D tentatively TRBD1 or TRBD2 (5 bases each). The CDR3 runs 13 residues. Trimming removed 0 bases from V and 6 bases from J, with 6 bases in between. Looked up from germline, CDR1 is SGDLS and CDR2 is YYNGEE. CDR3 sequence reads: CASSVVGAGELFF. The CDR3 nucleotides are TGTGCCAGCAGCGTAGTGGGGGCCGGGGAGCTGTTTTTT. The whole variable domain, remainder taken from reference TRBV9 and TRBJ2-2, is DSGVTQTPKHLITATGQRVTLRCSPRSGDLSVYWYQQSLDQGLQFLIQYYNGEERAKGNILERFSAQQFPDLHSELNLSSLELGDSALYFCASSVVGAGELFFGEGSRLTVL.

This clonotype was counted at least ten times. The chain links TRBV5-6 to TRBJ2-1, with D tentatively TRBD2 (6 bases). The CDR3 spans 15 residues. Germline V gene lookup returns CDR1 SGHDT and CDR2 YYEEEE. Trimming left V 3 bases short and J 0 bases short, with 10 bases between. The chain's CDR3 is CASSYRGISYNEQFF. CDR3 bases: TGTGCCAGCAGCTACCGGGGGATCTCCTACAATGAGCAGTTCTTC.

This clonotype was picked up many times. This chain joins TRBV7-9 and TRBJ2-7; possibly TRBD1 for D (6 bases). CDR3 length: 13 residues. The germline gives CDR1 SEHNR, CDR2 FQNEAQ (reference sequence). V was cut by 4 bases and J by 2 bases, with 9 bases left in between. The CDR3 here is CASSSSGAYEQYF. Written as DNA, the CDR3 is TGTGCCAGCAGCTCCTCAGGGGCCTACGAGCAGTACTTC.

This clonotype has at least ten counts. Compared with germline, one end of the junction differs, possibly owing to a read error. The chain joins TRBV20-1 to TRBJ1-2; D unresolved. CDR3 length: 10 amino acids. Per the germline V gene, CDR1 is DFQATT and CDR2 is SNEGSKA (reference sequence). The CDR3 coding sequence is TGCAGTGCTTCACGGGAGCTCGTTACATTC. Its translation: CSASRELVTF.

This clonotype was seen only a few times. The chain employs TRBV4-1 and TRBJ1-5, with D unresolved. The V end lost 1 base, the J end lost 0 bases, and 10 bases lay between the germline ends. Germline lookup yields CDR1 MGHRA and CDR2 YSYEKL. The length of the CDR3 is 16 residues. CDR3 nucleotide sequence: TGCGCCAGCAGCCAAGGAACGAAACATAGCAATCAGCCCCAGCATTTT. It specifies CASSQGTKHSNQPQHF.

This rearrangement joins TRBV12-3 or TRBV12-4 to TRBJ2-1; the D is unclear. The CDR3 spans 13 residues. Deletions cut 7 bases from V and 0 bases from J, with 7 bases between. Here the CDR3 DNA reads TGTGCCAGCAAGAAATACTCCTACAATGAGCAGTTCTTC. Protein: CASKKYSYNEQFF.

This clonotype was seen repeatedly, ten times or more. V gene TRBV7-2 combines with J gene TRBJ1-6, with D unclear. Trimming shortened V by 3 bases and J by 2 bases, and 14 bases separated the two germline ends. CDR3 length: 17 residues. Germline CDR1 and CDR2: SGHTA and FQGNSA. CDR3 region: CASSLFARSAYNSPLHF. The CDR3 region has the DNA TGTGCCAGCAGCTTGTTTGCCCGGTCGGCCTATAATTCACCCCTCCACTTT.

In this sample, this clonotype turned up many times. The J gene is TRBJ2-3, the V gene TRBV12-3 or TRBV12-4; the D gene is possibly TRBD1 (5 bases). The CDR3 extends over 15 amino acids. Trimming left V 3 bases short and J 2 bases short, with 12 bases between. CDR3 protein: CASSFRQSNTDTQYF. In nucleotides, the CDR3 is TGTGCCAGCAGTTTCAGACAGTCAAACACAGATACGCAGTATTTT.

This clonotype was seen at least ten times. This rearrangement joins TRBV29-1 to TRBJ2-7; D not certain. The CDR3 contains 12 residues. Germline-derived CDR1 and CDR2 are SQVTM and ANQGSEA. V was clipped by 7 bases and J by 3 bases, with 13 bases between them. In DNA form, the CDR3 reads TGCAGCGCCACTTGGGGAAACTACGAGCAGTACTTC. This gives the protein CSATWGNYEQYF.

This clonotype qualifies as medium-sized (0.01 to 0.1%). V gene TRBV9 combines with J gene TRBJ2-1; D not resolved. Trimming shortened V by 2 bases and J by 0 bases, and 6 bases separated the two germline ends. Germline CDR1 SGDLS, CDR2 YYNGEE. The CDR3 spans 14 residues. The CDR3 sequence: CASSVTSSYNEQFF. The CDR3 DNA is TGTGCCAGCAGCGTGACCAGCTCCTACAATGAGCAGTTCTTC.

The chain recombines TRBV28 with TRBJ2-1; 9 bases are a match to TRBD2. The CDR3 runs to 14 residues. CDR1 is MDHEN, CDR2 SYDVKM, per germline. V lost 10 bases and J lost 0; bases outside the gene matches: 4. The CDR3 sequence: CATLSGSSYNEQFF. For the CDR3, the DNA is TGTGCCACCCTTAGCGGGAGCTCCTACAATGAGCAGTTCTTC.

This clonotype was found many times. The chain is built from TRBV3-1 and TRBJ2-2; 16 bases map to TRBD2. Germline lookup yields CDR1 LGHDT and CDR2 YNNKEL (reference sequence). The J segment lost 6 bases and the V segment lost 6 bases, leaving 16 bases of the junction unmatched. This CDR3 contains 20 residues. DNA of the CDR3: TGTGCCAGCAGGGGATACGACACGGGACTAGCGGGAGGGTATGCCGGGGAGCTGTTTTTT. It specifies CASRGYDTGLAGGYAGELFF.

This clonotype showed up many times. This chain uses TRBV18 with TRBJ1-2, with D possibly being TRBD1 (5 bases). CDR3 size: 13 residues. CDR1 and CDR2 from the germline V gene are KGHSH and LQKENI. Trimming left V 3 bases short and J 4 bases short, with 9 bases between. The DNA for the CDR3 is TGTGCCAGCTCACCTGGGACCCCCTATGGCTACACCTTC. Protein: CASSPGTPYGYTF.

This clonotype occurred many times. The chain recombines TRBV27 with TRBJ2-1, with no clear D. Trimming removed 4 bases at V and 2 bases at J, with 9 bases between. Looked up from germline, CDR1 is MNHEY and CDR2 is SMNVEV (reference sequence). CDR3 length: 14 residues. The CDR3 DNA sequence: TGTGCCAGCAGTTCCCTGGACCCCTACAATGAGCAGTTCTTC. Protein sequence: CASSSLDPYNEQFF.

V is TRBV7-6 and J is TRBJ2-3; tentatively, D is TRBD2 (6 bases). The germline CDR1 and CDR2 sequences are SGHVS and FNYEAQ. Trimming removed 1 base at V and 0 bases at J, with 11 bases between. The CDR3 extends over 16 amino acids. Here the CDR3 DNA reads TGTGCCAGCAGCTTAGGGGTAGCGGCTAGCACAGATACGCAGTATTTT. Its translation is CASSLGVAASTDTQYF.